This is a list of T cell receptor beta chains from one sample in a study of identical twins. One entry per CDR3 protein, called by TCRdb with MiXCR from the 5' RACE reads. The sample yields fewer than 900,000 distinct CDR3 sequences, 21% seen once. The data were also submitted as part of a second study, on T cells expressing NK-cell markers.

Sequencing was performed on PBMCs. Receptors originate from a woman aged 18-29 years in good health. CDR3s include the opening cysteine and the closing phenylalanine or tryptophan. The D gene is left open where the match is weak. Where a row states a size, it is once, few, many or the class of an expanded clone; other rows omit it.

v_call: TRBV20-1; clone_size: NA; j_call: TRBJ2-1; d_call: TRBD2; cdr3_aa: CSAQGLAGAYNEQFF; cdr3_nt: TGCAGTGCTCAGGGACTAGCGGGAGCCTACAATGAGCAGTTCTTC
v_call: TRBV20-1; clone_size: NA; j_call: TRBJ2-3; d_call: NA; cdr3_aa: CSARDPRADTQYF; cdr3_nt: TGCAGTGCTAGAGATCCGCGGGCGGATACGCAGTATTTT
v_call: TRBV6-5; clone_size: NA; j_call: TRBJ2-5; d_call: NA; cdr3_aa: CASSYPAGAETQYF; cdr3_nt: TGTGCCAGCAGTTACCCCGCGGGGGCAGAGACCCAGTACTTC
v_call: TRBV24-1; clone_size: few; j_call: TRBJ1-5; d_call: NA; cdr3_aa: CATSDGSVNQPQHF; cdr3_nt: TGTGCCACCAGTGATGGGTCAGTGAATCAGCCCCAGCATTTT
v_call: TRBV7-6; clone_size: few; j_call: TRBJ1-1; d_call: TRBD1; cdr3_aa: CASSSGTASTEAFF; cdr3_nt: TGTGCCAGCAGCTCGGGGACAGCGAGCACTGAAGCTTTCTTT
v_call: TRBV9; clone_size: few; j_call: TRBJ2-1; d_call: NA; cdr3_aa: CASSGGRPNEQFF; cdr3_nt: TGTGCCAGCAGCGGTGGACGACCCAATGAGCAGTTCTTC
v_call: TRBV12-3/TRBV12-4; clone_size: few; j_call: TRBJ1-6; d_call: NA; cdr3_aa: CASSLATLTISPLHF; cdr3_nt: TGTGCCAGCAGTTTAGCGACCCTCACTATCTCACCCCTCCACTTT
v_call: TRBV2; clone_size: NA; j_call: TRBJ2-1; d_call: NA; cdr3_aa: CASSEAVQTKQFF; cdr3_nt: TGTGCCAGCAGTGAAGCGGTACAGACTAAGCAGTTCTTC
v_call: TRBV20-1; clone_size: many; j_call: TRBJ2-2; d_call: NA; cdr3_aa: CSAREGIGELFF; cdr3_nt: TGCAGTGCTAGGGAGGGCATCGGGGAGCTGTTTTTT
v_call: TRBV27; clone_size: few; j_call: TRBJ2-3; d_call: NA; cdr3_aa: CASSVVPGTGRTDTQYF; cdr3_nt: TGTGCCAGCAGCGTAGTCCCCGGGACGGGAAGAACAGATACGCAGTATTTT